This T cell receptor (beta chain) is from a study of CXCR3 chemokines and chemotherapy response in bladder cancer. This clonotype is termed medium-sized. The CDR3 runs 15 residues. Germline lookup yields CDR1 SGHTA and CDR2 FQGNSA. With 4 bases removed from V and 3 bases from J, the gap between germline ends came to 15 bases. Each CDR3 protein is one row after TCRdb ran MiXCR on the PCR reads. The sample holds 12,000 or so distinct CDR3 sequences, roughly 12% seen once. The sample was taken from a patient whose treatment included neoadjuvant chemotherapy. The chain combines TRBV7-2 with TRBJ1-1; the D gene is possibly TRBD1 (6 bases). The origin of this receptor is a human donor with bladder cancer that did not respond to neoadjuvant chemotherapy. The CDR3 spells CASSSRQAGDTEAFF. The CDR3, as DNA: TGTGCCAGCAGCTCCAGACAGGCCGGGGACACTGAAGCTTTCTTT.